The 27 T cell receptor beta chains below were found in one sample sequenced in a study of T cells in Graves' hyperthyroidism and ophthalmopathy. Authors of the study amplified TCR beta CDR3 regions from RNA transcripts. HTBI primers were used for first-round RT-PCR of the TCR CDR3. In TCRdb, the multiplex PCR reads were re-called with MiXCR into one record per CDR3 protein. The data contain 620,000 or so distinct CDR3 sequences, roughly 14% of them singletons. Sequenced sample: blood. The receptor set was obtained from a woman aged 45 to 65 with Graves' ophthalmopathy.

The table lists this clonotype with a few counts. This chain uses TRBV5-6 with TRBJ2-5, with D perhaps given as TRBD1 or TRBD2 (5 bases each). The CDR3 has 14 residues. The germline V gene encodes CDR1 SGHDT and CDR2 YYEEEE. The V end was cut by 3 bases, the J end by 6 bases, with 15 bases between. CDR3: CASSSTGIGKTQYF. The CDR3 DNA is TGTGCCAGCAGCTCAACAGGTATCGGGAAGACCCAGTACTTC.

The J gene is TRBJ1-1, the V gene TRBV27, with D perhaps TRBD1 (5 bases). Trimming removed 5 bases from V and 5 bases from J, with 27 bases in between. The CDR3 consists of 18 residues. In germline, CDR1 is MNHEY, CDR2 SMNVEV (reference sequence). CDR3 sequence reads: CASSPLAGPGSVRTEAFF. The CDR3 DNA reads TGTGCCAGCAGTCCCCTAGCGGGGCCAGGGTCTGTTCGGACTGAAGCTTTCTTT.

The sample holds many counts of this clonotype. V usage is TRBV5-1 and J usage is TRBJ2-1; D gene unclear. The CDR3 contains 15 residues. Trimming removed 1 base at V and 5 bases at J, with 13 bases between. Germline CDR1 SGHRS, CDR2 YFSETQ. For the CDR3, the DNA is TGCGCCAGCAGCTTGAGACTCACAGCCCACAATGAGCAGTTCTTC. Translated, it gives CASSLRLTAHNEQFF.

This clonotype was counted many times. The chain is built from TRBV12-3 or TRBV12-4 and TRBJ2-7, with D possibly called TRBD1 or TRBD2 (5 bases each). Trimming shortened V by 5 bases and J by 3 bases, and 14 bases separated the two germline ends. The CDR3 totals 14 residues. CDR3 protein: CASSHPGRSYEQYF. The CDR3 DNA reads TGTGCCAGCAGTCATCCGGGACGGAGCTACGAGCAGTACTTC.

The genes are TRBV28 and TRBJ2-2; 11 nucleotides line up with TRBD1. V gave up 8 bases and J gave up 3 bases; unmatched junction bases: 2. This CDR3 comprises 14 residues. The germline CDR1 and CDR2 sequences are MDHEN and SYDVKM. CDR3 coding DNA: TGTGCCAGCTGGGACAGGGGGGACACCGGGGAGCTGTTTTTT. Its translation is CASWDRGDTGELFF.

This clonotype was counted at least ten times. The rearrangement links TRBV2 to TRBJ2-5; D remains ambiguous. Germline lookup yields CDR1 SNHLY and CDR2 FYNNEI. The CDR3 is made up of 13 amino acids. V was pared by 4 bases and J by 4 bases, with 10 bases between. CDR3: CASSGEMGETQYF. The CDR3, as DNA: TGTGCCAGCAGTGGAGAGATGGGAGAGACCCAGTACTTC.

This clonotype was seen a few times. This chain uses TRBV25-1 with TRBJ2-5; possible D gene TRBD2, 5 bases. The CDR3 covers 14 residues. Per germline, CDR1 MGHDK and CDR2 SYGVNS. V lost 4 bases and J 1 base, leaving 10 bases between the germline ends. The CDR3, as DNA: TGTGCCAGCAGTGCTCAGCGGATCCAAGAGACCCAGTACTTC. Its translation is CASSAQRIQETQYF.

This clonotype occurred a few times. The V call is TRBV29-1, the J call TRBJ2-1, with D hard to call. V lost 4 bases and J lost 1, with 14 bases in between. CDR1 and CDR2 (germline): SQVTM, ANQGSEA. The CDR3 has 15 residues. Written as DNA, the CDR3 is TGCAGCGTTGGGGGATTTTTTGATTCCTACAATGAGCAGTTCTTC. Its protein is CSVGGFFDSYNEQFF.

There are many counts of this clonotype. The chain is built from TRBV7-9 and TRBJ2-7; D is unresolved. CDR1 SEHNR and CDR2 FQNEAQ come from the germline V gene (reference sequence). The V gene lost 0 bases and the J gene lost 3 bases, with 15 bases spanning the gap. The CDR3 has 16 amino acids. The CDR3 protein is CASSLASASDLYEQYF. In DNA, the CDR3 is TGTGCCAGCAGCTTAGCGTCTGCGTCGGATCTCTACGAGCAGTACTTC.

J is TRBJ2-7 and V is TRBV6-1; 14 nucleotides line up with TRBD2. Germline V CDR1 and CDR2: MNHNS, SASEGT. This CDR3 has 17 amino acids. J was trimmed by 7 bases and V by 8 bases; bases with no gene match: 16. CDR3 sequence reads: CASLRSGTSGSSEEQYF. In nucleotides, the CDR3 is TGTGCCAGCCTGCGTTCCGGGACTAGCGGGAGTTCGGAAGAGCAGTACTTC.

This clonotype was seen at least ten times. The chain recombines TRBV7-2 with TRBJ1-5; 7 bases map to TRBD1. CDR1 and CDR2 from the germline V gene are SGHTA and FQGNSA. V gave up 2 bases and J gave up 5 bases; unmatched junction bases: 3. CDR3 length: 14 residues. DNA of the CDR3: TGTGCCAGCAGCTTAACCAGGGGGTATCAGCCCCAGCATTTT. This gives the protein CASSLTRGYQPQHF. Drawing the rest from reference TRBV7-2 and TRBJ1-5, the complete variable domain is GAGVSQSPSNKVTEKGKDVELRCDPISGHTALYWYRQSLGQGLEFLIYFQGNSAPDKSGLPSDRFSAERTGGSVSTLTIQRTQQEDSAVYLCASSLTRGYQPQHFGDGTRLSIL.

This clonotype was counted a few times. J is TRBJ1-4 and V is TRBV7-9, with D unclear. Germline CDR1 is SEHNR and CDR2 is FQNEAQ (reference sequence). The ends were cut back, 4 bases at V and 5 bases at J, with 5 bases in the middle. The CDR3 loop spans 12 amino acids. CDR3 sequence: CASSSRNEKLFF. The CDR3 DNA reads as TGTGCCAGCAGCTCGAGAAATGAAAAACTGTTTTTT.

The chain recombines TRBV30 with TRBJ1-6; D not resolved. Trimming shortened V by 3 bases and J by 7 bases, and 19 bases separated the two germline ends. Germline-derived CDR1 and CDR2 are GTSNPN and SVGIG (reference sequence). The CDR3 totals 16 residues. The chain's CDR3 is CAWRESGLRVNSPLHF. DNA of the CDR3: TGTGCCTGGAGGGAATCGGGCCTTCGGGTAAATTCACCCCTCCACTTT. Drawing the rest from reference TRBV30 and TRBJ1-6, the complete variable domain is SQTIHQWPATLVQPVGSPLSLECTVEGTSNPNLYWYRQAAGRGLQLLFYSVGIGQISSEVPQNLSASRPQDRQFILSSKKLLLSDSGFYLCAWRESGLRVNSPLHFGNGTRLTVT.

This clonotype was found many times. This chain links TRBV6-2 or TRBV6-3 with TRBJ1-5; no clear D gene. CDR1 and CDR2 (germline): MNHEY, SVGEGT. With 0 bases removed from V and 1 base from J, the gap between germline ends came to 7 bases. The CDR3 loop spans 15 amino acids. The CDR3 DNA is TGTGCCAGCAGTTACTCGATGGGAAGCAATCAGCCCCAGCATTTT. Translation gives CASSYSMGSNQPQHF.

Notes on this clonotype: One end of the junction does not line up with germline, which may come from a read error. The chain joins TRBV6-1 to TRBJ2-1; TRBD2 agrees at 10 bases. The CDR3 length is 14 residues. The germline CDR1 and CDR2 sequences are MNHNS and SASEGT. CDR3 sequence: CVSQAGGHANEQFF. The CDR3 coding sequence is TGTGTCAGCCAAGCGGGAGGGCACGCCAATGAGCAGTTCTTC.

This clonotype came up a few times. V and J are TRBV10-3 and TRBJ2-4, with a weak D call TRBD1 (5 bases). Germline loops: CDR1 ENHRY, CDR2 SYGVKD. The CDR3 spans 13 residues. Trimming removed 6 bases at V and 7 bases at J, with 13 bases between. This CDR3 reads CAIRDTDGNIQYF. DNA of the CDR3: TGTGCCATCAGGGACACGGACGGGAACATTCAGTACTTC.

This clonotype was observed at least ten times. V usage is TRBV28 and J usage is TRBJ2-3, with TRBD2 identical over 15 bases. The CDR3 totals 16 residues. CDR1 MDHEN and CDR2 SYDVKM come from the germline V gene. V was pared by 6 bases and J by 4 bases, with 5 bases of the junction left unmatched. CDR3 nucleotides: TGTGCCAGCAGCTCAGGACTAGCGGGAGGGTCAGATACGCAGTATTTT. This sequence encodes CASSSGLAGGSDTQYF. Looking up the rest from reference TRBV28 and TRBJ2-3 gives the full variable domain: DVKVTQSSRYLVKRTGEKVFLECVQDMDHENMFWYRQDPGLGLRLIYFSYDVKMKEKGDIPEGYSVSREKKERFSLILESASTNQTSMYLCASSSGLAGGSDTQYFGPGTRLTVL.

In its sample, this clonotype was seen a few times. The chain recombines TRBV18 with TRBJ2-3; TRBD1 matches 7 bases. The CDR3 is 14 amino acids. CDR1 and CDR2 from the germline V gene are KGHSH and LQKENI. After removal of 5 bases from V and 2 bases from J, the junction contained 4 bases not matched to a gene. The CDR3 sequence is CASSMGTATDTQYF. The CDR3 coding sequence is TGTGCCAGCTCAATGGGGACAGCCACAGATACGCAGTATTTT.

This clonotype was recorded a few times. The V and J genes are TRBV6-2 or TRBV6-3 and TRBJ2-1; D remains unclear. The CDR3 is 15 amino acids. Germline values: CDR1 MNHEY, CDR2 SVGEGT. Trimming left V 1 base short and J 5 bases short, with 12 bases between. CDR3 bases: TGTGCCAGCAGTTACTTGGCTCAATTCAACAATGAGCAGTTCTTC. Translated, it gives CASSYLAQFNNEQFF.

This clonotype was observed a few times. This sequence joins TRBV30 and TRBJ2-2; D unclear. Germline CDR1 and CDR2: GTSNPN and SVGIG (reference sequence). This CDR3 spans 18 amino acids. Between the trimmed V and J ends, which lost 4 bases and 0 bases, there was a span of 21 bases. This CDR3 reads CAWMAPAHRRSNTGELFF. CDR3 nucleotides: TGTGCCTGGATGGCCCCCGCGCATAGGCGCTCGAACACCGGGGAGCTGTTTTTT.

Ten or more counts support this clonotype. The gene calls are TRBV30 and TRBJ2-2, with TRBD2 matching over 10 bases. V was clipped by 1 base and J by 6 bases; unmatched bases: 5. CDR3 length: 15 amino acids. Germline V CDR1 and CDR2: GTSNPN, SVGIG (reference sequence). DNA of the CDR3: TGTGCCTGGAGTGGGCTAGCGGGAGTCTCCGGGGAGCTGTTTTTT. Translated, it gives CAWSGLAGVSGELFF.

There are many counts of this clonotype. CDR3 nucleotides: TGTGCCAGCAGCTTAACCGGGAGGGCAAACACCGGGGAGCTGTTTTTT. It yields the protein CASSLTGRANTGELFF. V is TRBV7-9 and J is TRBJ2-2, with TRBD2 matching 8 bases. This CDR3 is 16 amino acids long. The V segment lost 2 bases and the J segment 2 bases; nucleotides outside the gene matches: 4. Germline V CDR1 and CDR2: SEHNR, FQNEAQ (reference sequence).

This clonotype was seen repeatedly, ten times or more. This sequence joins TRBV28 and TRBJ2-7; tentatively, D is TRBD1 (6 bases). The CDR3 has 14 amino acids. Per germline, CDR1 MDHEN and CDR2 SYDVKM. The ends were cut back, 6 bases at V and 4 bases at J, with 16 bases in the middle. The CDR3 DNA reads TGTGCCAGCAGACCCGCCGGACAGATATACGAGCAGTACTTC. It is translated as CASRPAGQIYEQYF.

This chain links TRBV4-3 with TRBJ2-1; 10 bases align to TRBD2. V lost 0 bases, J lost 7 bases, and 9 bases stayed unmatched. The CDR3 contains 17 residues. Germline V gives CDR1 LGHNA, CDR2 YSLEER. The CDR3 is CASSQDGGLAGVNEQFF. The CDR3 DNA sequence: TGCGCCAGCAGCCAAGATGGTGGGCTAGCGGGAGTGAATGAGCAGTTCTTC.

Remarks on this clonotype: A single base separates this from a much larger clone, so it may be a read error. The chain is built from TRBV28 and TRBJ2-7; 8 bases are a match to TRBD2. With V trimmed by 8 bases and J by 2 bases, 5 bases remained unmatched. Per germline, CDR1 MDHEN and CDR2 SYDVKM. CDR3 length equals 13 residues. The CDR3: CASGLASPYEQYF. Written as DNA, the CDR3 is TGTGCCAGCGGACTAGCTAGTCCCTACGAGCAGTACTTC.

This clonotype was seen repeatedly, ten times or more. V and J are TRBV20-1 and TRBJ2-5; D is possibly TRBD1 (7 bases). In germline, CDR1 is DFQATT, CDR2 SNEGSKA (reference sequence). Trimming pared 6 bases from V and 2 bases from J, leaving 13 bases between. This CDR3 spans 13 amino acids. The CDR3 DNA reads TGCAGTGCCAGGGGGACTCCTCAAGAGACCCAGTACTTC. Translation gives CSARGTPQETQYF.

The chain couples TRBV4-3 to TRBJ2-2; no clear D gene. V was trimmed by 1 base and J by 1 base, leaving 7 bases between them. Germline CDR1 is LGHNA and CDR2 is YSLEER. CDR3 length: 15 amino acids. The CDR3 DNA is TGCGCCAGCAGCCAAGTGACCCAGAACACCGGGGAGCTGTTTTTT. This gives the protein CASSQVTQNTGELFF.